The rows below give T cell receptor beta chains drawn from one sample of a study of T cell changes during pregnancy in multiple sclerosis. The method was immunoSEQ multiplex PCR; TCRdb's version includes in-frame clones alone and lacks a portion of them. The sample carries some 52,000 clones, approximately 92% recorded once. This material consisted of CD4+ T cells from peripheral blood mononuclear cells, taken before pregnancy. The receptors were sampled from a female donor with multiple sclerosis, enrolled in a pregnancy study. CDR3s include the opening cysteine and the closing phenylalanine or tryptophan. The D gene is left open where the match is weak. Clone size is stated in some rows and not others, as once, few, many or a class when expanded.

>-|TRBJ2-3|TRBV27|TRBD2
TGTGCCAGCGGGCCCTGGACTAGCGAAATTCAGTATTTT
CASGPWTSEIQYF
>-|TRBJ2-7|TRBV19|TRBD2
TGTGCCAGTAGTAGGGGACTAGCGGGATTTTCCCCCTACGAGCAGTACTTC
CASSRGLAGFSPYEQYF
>once|TRBJ2-7|TRBV19|TRBD2
TGTGCCAGTAGTTCCGGGACTAGCGGCTCCTACGAGCAGTACTTC
CASSSGTSGSYEQYF
>-|TRBJ1-5|TRBV7-8|-
TGTGCCAGCAGCCCCGGGACATTGGGACATCAGCCCCAGCATTTT
CASSPGTLGHQPQHF
>-|TRBJ1-2|TRBV19|-
TGTGCCAGTAGTATATCGGGGACTCCCTATGGCTACACCTTC
CASSISGTPYGYTF
>-|TRBJ1-1|TRBV11-3|-
TGTGCCAGCAGCTTAGAAGGCGGCTCGGAAGCTTTCTTT
CASSLEGGSEAFF
>once|TRBJ1-1|TRBV6-1|TRBD1
TGTGCCACGGGGGCCAGGGGGCAGGGCACTGAAGCTTTCTTT
CATGARGQGTEAFF
>-|TRBJ2-1|TRBV27|TRBD1
TGTGCCAGCAGGTACAGGGGGCAAGGACGAGAGCAGTTCTTC
CASRYRGQGREQFF
>-|TRBJ2-3|TRBV5-8|TRBD2
TGTGCCAGCAGCCAAGGACTAGCGGGAGTCGAAGATACGCAGTATTTT
CASSQGLAGVEDTQYF
>-|TRBJ1-5|TRBV7-2|-
TGTGCCAGCAGCTTAAGGCTGGGGAGGGGGGATCAGCCCCAGCATTTT
CASSLRLGRGDQPQHF
>-|TRBJ2-7|TRBV7-8|TRBD1
TGTGCCAGCAGCTTACAGGGACAGGCCTCTTCCTACGAGCAGTACTTC
CASSLQGQASSYEQYF
>once|TRBJ2-4|TRBV21-1|-
TGTGCCAGCAGCATTAACCGAATACTAGCCAAAAACATTCAGTACTTC
CASSINRILAKNIQYF
>-|TRBJ2-5|TRBV5-1|TRBD1
TGCGCCAGCTCCGGGACAGGGGAAGGACAGACCCAGTACTTC
CASSGTGEGQTQYF
>once|TRBJ2-7|TRBV23-1|TRBD2
TGCGCCAGCAGTCCGGGACTAGCGGGAGGCATGACCTACGAGCAGTACTTC
CASSPGLAGGMTYEQYF
>-|TRBJ2-5|TRBV7-2|TRBD2
TGTGCCAGCAGCTTAGGGGTAGCGGGGATTCAAGAGACCCAGTACTTC
CASSLGVAGIQETQYF
>-|TRBJ1-2|TRBV18|-
TGTGCCATCTCAATCCCCCAGGCCACTTTGAATGGCTACACCTTC
CAISIPQATLNGYTF
>-|TRBJ2-2|TRBV7-3|TRBD2
TGTGCCAGCAGCGAGACTAGCGGGCCTAACACCGGGGAGCTGTTTTTT
CASSETSGPNTGELFF
>-|TRBJ1-1|TRBV29-1|-
TGCAGCGTCGTACAGGCCTCGAACACTGAAGCTTTCTTT
CSVVQASNTEAFF
>once|TRBJ2-7|TRBV9|-
TGTGCCAGCAGCGTAGAGGTCGGGTGGGTCTACGAGCAGTACTTC
CASSVEVGWVYEQYF
>once|TRBJ1-2|TRBV23-1|-
TGCGCCAGCAGTCTCCCCCCCCTCTATGGCTACACCTTC
CASSLPPLYGYTF
>-|TRBJ2-5|TRBV5-8|-
TGTGCCAGCAGCTTGGCTCAGGAGACCCAGTACTTC
CASSLAQETQYF
>-|TRBJ2-5|TRBV5-1|TRBD1
TGCGCCAGCAGCGACATACAGGGGAAGTGGGGCCAAGAGACCCAGTACTTC
CASSDIQGKWGQETQYF
>-|TRBJ2-5|TRBV7-2|TRBD1
TGTGCCAGCAGGCCTCAGCGGACAGGAGAGACCCAGTACTTC
CASRPQRTGETQYF
>once|TRBJ1-2|TRBV9|TRBD1
TGTGCCAGCAGCGAAAACAGGGGGCTGGGGAGTGGCTACACCTTC
CASSENRGLGSGYTF
>-|TRBJ1-1|TRBV5-1|-
TGCGCCAGCAGAGGGAGGTTGAACACTGAAGCTTTCTTT
CASRGRLNTEAFF
>-|TRBJ2-3|TRBV27|TRBD2
TGTGCCAGCACCCTAGCGGGAGTACCAGATACGCAGTATTTT
CASTLAGVPDTQYF
>-|TRBJ1-1|TRBV6-5|-
TGTGCCAGCAGTTACTCGACAGCGACTCTCCCCACTGAAGCTTTCTTT
CASSYSTATLPTEAFF
>-|TRBJ1-5|TRBV19|-
TGTGCCAGTAGAACCGGAGGGAATCAGCCCCAGCATTTT
CASRTGGNQPQHF
>-|TRBJ2-7|TRBV6-1|-
TGTGCCAGCAGTGACGCTAGGGGGTACGAGCAGTACTTC
CASSDARGYEQYF
>-|TRBJ1-2|TRBV6-1|TRBD1
TGTGCCAGCAAATTACAGGGGGTCGTCTATGGCTACACCTTC
CASKLQGVVYGYTF
>-|TRBJ1-3|TRBV9|TRBD1
TGTGCCAGCAGCCTCCGACAGGGAGTGGACCCGTCCGGAAACACCATATATTTT
CASSLRQGVDPSGNTIYF
>-|TRBJ2-7|TRBV28|TRBD2
TGTGCCAGCAGAGCGGGAGAAAGAATCTACGAGCAGTACTTC
CASRAGERIYEQYF
>-|TRBJ2-5|TRBV28|TRBD2
TGTGCCAGCAGTTCAGCGGGAGGGCTCCAAGAGACCCAGTACTTC
CASSSAGGLQETQYF
>-|TRBJ2-2|TRBV11-2|TRBD1
TGTGCCAGCAGCCCGGGACAGATAAACACCGGGGAGCTGTTTTTT
CASSPGQINTGELFF
>-|TRBJ2-5|TRBV10-2|-
TGCGCCGCGGGGTCCTCTAATCTAGGTTCCCAGTACTTC
CAAGSSNLGSQYF
>-|TRBJ2-5|TRBV7-2|TRBD2
TGTGCCAGCAGCTTGGCCCTCGGGGGGGGTCAAGAGACCCAGTACTTC
CASSLALGGGQETQYF
>once|TRBJ1-2|TRBV30|TRBD1
TGTGCCTGGAGTCCACCGACGGACAGGGGTCAATATGGCTACACCTTC
CAWSPPTDRGQYGYTF
>-|TRBJ2-1|TRBV7-9|TRBD2
TGTGCCGCTACATTAGCGGGGAGGGGCTACAATGAGCAGTTCTTC
CAATLAGRGYNEQFF
>once|TRBJ2-3|TRBV27|-
TGTGCCAGCAGTTCGACGGGACACGGAACGCAGTATTTT
CASSSTGHGTQYF
>-|TRBJ2-1|TRBV11-2|TRBD2
TGTGCCAGCAGCCGGTGGAGCAAACTAGCGTCGAACAATGAGCAGTTCTTC
CASSRWSKLASNNEQFF
>-|TRBJ2-1|TRBV7-3|TRBD2
TGTGCCAGCAGCTTAACGGGACTAGCGACCAATGAGCAGTTCTTC
CASSLTGLATNEQFF
>-|TRBJ2-7|TRBV11-3|-
TGTGCCAGCAGCGGACAGACCTACGAGCAGTACTTC
CASSGQTYEQYF
>-|TRBJ1-4|TRBV19|-
TGTGCCAGTAGTATCTCCCACACCCGGAGTGGAGAAAAACTGTTTTTT
CASSISHTRSGEKLFF
>-|TRBJ1-5|TRBV19|-
TGTGCCAGTAGTATAAATTGGGCGCTCAATCAGCCCCAGCATTTT
CASSINWALNQPQHF
>-|TRBJ2-7|TRBV4-1|TRBD1
TGCGCCAGCAGAGAAACCGGGACAGCGAATAACGAGCAGTACTTC
CASRETGTANNEQYF
>-|TRBJ2-5|TRBV27|-
TGTGCCAGCAGGCCCCCCGGGGTTCAGACCCAGTACTTC
CASRPPGVQTQYF
>-|TRBJ1-1|TRBV6-5|-
TGTGCCAGCAGTTACGGACAGATGAACACTGAAGCTTTCTTT
CASSYGQMNTEAFF
>few|TRBJ2-1|TRBV19|-
TGTGCCAGTAGTGGACAATACAATGAGCAGTTCTTC
CASSGQYNEQFF
>-|TRBJ2-5|TRBV2|-
TGTGCCAGCAGGGGGAAAGGACTCCGTGAAGAGACCCAGTACTTC
CASRGKGLREETQYF